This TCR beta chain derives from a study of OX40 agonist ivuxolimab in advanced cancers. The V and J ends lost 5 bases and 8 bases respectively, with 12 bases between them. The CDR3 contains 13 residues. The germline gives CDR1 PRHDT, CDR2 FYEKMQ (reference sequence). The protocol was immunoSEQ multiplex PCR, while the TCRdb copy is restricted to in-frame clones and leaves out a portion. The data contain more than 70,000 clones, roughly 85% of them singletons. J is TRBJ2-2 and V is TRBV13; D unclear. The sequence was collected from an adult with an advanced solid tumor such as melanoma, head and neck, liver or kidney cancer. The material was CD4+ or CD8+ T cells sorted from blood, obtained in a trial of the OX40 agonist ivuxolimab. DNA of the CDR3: TGTGCCAGCAGCGCCGATCCGGCGGGGGAGCTGTTTTTT. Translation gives CASSADPAGELFF.